These 5 T cell receptor beta chains share one sample of origin, sequenced in a study of blood T cell repertoires in COVID-19. The repertoire was sequenced with immunoSEQ multiplex PCR; TCRdb's copy has only in-frame clones and lacks some. Counted here are 400,000 to 550,000 clones, 87% occurring once; the ten biggest clones make up approximately 2%. The sequencing sample was made of PBMCs or T cells enriched from blood (not recorded which). The source is a woman between 18 and 29 years old with acute COVID-19.

V gene TRBV25-1 combines with J gene TRBJ1-3, with a weak D call TRBD1 (5 bases). Germline CDR1 reads MGHDK; CDR2 reads SYGVNS. There are 14 residues in the CDR3. Deletions cut 9 bases from V and 3 bases from J, with 15 bases between. CDR3 sequence reads: CASGMGGIGNTIYF. DNA for the CDR3: TGTGCCAGTGGGATGGGGGGGATTGGAAACACCATATATTTT.

To note about this clone: Other DNA sequences in this specimen translate into the identical CDR3. This chain links TRBV19 with TRBJ1-2; possibly TRBD1 for D (6 bases). Germline assignment: CDR1 LNHDA and CDR2 SQIVND (reference sequence). Trimming took 6 bases from V and 3 from J, leaving 11 bases between them. This CDR3 has 13 residues. The CDR3 DNA follows: TGTGCCAGTAGCCCGACAGGAGACTATGGCTACACCTTC. Translation gives CASSPTGDYGYTF.

This rearrangement joins TRBV19 to TRBJ2-7; the D is unclear. V gave up 5 bases and J gave up 7 bases, with 24 bases separating them. There are 16 residues in the CDR3. Germline V gene sequence: CDR1 LNHDA, CDR2 SQIVND (reference sequence). CDR3 sequence: CASSFRWAAFSWEQYF. The CDR3, as DNA: TGTGCCAGTAGTTTCCGATGGGCAGCCTTTTCCTGGGAGCAGTACTTC.

V gene TRBV7-9 combines with J gene TRBJ2-7; the D gene is possibly TRBD1 (5 bases). Germline lookup yields CDR1 SEHNR and CDR2 FQNEAQ (reference sequence). The V end was cut by 1 base, the J end by 1 base, with 11 bases between. The CDR3 contains 15 residues. CDR3 in DNA: TGTGCCAGCAGCTTAGAGCAGGGAACATCCTACGAGCAGTACTTC. Its translation is CASSLEQGTSYEQYF.

This clone was seen just once. This chain uses TRBV6-6 with TRBJ2-5; 9 nucleotides line up with TRBD1. Germline V lookup: CDR1 MNHNY, CDR2 SVGAGI (reference sequence). V dropped 8 bases and J dropped 4; count of bases not matched to a gene: 2. The CDR3 is made up of 12 amino acids. CDR3 residues: CASVGQGETQYF. The CDR3 DNA follows: TGTGCCAGCGTGGGACAGGGAGAGACCCAGTACTTC.